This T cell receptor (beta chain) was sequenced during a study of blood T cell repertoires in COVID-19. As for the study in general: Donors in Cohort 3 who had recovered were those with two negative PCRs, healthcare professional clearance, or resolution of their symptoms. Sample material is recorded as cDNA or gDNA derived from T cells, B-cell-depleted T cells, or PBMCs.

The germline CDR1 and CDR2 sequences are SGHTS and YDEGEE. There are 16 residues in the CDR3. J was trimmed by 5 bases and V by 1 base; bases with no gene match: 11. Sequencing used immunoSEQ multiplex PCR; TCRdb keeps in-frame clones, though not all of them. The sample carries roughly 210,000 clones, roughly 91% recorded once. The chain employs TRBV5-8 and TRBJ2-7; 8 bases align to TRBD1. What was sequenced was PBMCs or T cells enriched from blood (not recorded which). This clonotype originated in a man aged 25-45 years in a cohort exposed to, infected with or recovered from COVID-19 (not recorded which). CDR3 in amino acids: CASSLRADRVGDEQYF. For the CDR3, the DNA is TGTGCCAGCAGCTTGCGGGCGGACAGGGTAGGGGACGAGCAGTACTTC.